Shown below are 28 T cell receptor beta chains from a single sample sequenced in a study of T cells after posttransplantation cyclophosphamide. Profiled with immunoSEQ multiplex PCR; TCRdb holds only in-frame clones, not every one. In the table there are about 18,000 clones, over 65% of which are singletons. Sequences were obtained from memory CD4+ T cells sorted from blood. Receptors were obtained from a man aged 25 to 40 in good health and a related stem cell transplant donor.

The chain uses TRBV7-9 and TRBJ2-3, with 8 bases identical to TRBD2. V dropped 5 bases and J dropped 3; count of bases not matched to a gene: 7. The CDR3 extends over 15 amino acids. CDR1 and CDR2 (germline): SEHNR, FQNEAQ (reference sequence). CDR3 bases: TGTGCCAGCAGCCCTCCCGGGACTAGAACAGATACGCAGTATTTT. Its protein is CASSPPGTRTDTQYF.

J is TRBJ2-5 and V is TRBV5-1; D not resolved. The CDR3 spans 14 residues. The V end lost 0 bases, the J end lost 5 bases, and 11 bases lay between the germline ends. Per germline, CDR1 SGHRS and CDR2 YFSETQ. The CDR3 region has the DNA TGCGCCAGCAGCTTGGATTTCCTCGGGGAGACCCAGTACTTC. It is translated as CASSLDFLGETQYF.

The chain links TRBV4-3 to TRBJ2-5; 14 nucleotides align to TRBD2. Germline lookup yields CDR1 LGHNA and CDR2 YSLEER. The CDR3 is 16 amino acids. V shed 6 bases, J shed 4 bases, and the junction held 7 bases outside the gene matches. The CDR3 DNA is TGCGCCAGCAGTCATGGACTAGCGGGGGGTCGAGAGACCCAGTACTTC. Residues: CASSHGLAGGRETQYF.

The sample holds a few counts of this clone. V gene TRBV7-3 combines with J gene TRBJ2-5, with D perhaps matching TRBD2 (6 bases). The CDR3 is 15 residues long. V lost 2 bases to trimming and J lost 1 base, with 11 bases between them. From germline, CDR1 is SGHTA and CDR2 FQGTGA. The DNA for the CDR3 is TGTGCCAGCAGCTTAGGGGCGGGGAGCCAAGAGACCCAGTACTTC. It yields the protein CASSLGAGSQETQYF.

This sequence joins TRBV29-1 and TRBJ2-7, with 15 bases that match TRBD2. V was clipped by 5 bases and J by 0 bases; unmatched bases: 5. Per germline, CDR1 SQVTM and CDR2 ANQGSEA. The CDR3 contains 16 residues. The CDR3 sequence is CSVSGTSGGSSYEQYF. The CDR3 DNA reads TGCAGCGTTTCCGGGACTAGCGGGGGGAGCTCCTACGAGCAGTACTTC.

The chain couples TRBV6-1 to TRBJ2-7; D unclear. Per the germline V gene, CDR1 is MNHNS and CDR2 is SASEGT. The CDR3 totals 12 residues. Trimming took off 3 bases at V and 3 bases at J, with 6 bases between the two ends. The CDR3 protein is CASSDSFYEQYF. The CDR3 region has the DNA TGTGCCAGCAGTGACTCGTTCTACGAGCAGTACTTC.

The chain joins TRBV27 to TRBJ2-5; no firm D call. Germline lookup yields CDR1 MNHEY and CDR2 SMNVEV (reference sequence). The CDR3 totals 12 residues. V gave up 5 bases and J gave up 11 bases, with 15 bases separating them. The DNA of the CDR3 is TGTGCCAGCAGTCGATACGACTCCCAGCAGTACTTC. It is translated as CASSRYDSQQYF.

The chain uses TRBV14 and TRBJ2-2, with TRBD1 as a possible D gene (6 bases). The CDR3 sequence is 15 residues long. Germline-derived CDR1 and CDR2 are SGHDN and FVKESK. The V end lost 1 base, the J end lost 4 bases, and 10 bases lay between the germline ends. CDR3 amino acids: CASSQVGGSTGELFF. The DNA of the CDR3 is TGTGCCAGCAGCCAAGTAGGGGGTTCCACCGGGGAGCTGTTTTTT.

The rearrangement uses TRBV9 and TRBJ2-1; 9 positions match TRBD2. Germline V lookup: CDR1 SGDLS, CDR2 YYNGEE. The CDR3 loop spans 15 amino acids. The V segment lost 1 base and the J segment 5 bases; nucleotides outside the gene matches: 4. CDR3 residues: CASSVRTSANNEQFF. The CDR3 DNA is TGTGCCAGCAGCGTAAGGACTAGCGCTAACAATGAGCAGTTCTTC.

The rearrangement joins TRBV7-6 to TRBJ2-2, with D maybe TRBD1 (6 bases). The V end lost 4 bases, the J end lost 7 bases, and 19 bases lay between the germline ends. Germline CDR1 is SGHVS and CDR2 is FNYEAQ. This CDR3 has 16 amino acids. CDR3 sequence reads: CASSSRDTGYGGELFF. In DNA form, the CDR3 reads TGTGCCAGCAGCTCGAGGGACACAGGATACGGCGGGGAGCTGTTTTTT.

The rearrangement joins TRBV11-2 to TRBJ2-4; TRBD2 matches 8 bases. Germline V lookup: CDR1 SGHAT, CDR2 FQNNGV. After removal of 3 bases from V and 0 bases from J, the junction contained 10 bases not matched to a gene. The CDR3 has 18 residues. CDR3 protein: CASSFPRGGRLAKNIQYF. CDR3 in DNA: TGTGCCAGCAGCTTCCCCCGGGGGGGGAGACTAGCCAAAAACATTCAGTACTTC. The full variable domain, its missing parts supplied by reference TRBV11-2 and TRBJ2-4, is EAGVAQSPRYKIIEKRQSVAFWCNPISGHATLYWYQQILGQGPKLLIQFQNNGVVDDSQLPKDRFSAERLKGVDSTLKIQPAKLEDSAVYLCASSFPRGGRLAKNIQYFGAGTRLSVL.

V is TRBV2 and J is TRBJ2-5; 9 bases line up with TRBD1. The CDR3 has 12 residues. From germline, CDR1 is SNHLY and CDR2 FYNNEI. V shed 6 bases and J 5 bases; nucleotides not matched to a gene: 1. DNA of the CDR3: TGTGCCAGCAGAGGACAGGGGGAGACCCAGTACTTC. This gives the protein CASRGQGETQYF.

The chain has TRBV7-2 and TRBJ1-6, with a weak D call TRBD1 (6 bases). CDR1 is SGHTA, CDR2 FQGNSA, per germline. The V and J ends lost 5 bases and 5 bases respectively, with 16 bases between them. CDR3 length: 16 amino acids. The CDR3 sequence: CASSPRGGANNSPLHF. CDR3 nucleotide sequence: TGTGCCAGCAGCCCTCGGGGGGGCGCAAATAATTCACCCCTCCACTTT.

This clone was observed a single time. The chain is built from TRBV29-1 and TRBJ1-2; 8 positions match TRBD1. After removal of 5 bases from V and 7 bases from J, the junction contained 3 bases not matched to a gene. In germline, CDR1 is SQVTM, CDR2 ANQGSEA. The CDR3 sequence is 11 residues long. The CDR3 bases are TGCAGCGTTCCCAGGGGGCTTGGCTACACCTTC. Amino acids: CSVPRGLGYTF.

The V gene is TRBV5-1, the J gene TRBJ1-5; D gene ambiguous. V was clipped by 0 bases and J by 2 bases, with 6 bases between them. CDR1 SGHRS and CDR2 YFSETQ come from the germline V gene. CDR3 length equals 14 residues. The CDR3 DNA reads TGCGCCAGCAGCTTGGTTGCAGGCAATCAGCCCCAGCATTTT. Its protein is CASSLVAGNQPQHF. Drawing the rest from reference TRBV5-1 and TRBJ1-5, the complete variable domain is KAGVTQTPRYLIKTRGQQVTLSCSPISGHRSVSWYQQTPGQGLQFLFEYFSETQRNKGNFPGRFSGRQFSNSRSEMNVSTLELGDSALYLCASSLVAGNQPQHFGDGTRLSIL.

This clone has only a few counts. The genes are TRBV6-4 and TRBJ1-6, with D unresolved. V lost 4 bases to trimming and J lost 6 bases, with 10 bases between them. The CDR3 is made up of 14 amino acids. Germline values: CDR1 MRHNA, CDR2 SNTAGT. CDR3 protein: CASSAREGNSPLHF. The CDR3 DNA reads TGTGCCAGCAGTGCCCGGGAGGGTAATTCACCCCTCCACTTT.

This chain uses TRBV14 with TRBJ2-1; no reliable D call. The CDR3 has 13 amino acids. CDR1 is SGHDN, CDR2 FVKESK, per germline. Trimming stripped 0 bases from V and 6 bases from J, with 6 bases between. In nucleotides, the CDR3 is TGTGCCAGCAGCCAAGATAGATTCAATGAGCAGTTCTTC. Its translation is CASSQDRFNEQFF. The entire variable domain, with the rest obtained from reference TRBV14 and TRBJ2-1, is as follows: EAGVTQFPSHSVIEKGQTVTLRCDPISGHDNLYWYRRVMGKEIKFLLHFVKESKQDESGMPNNRFLAERTGGTYSTLKVQPAELEDSGVYFCASSQDRFNEQFFGPGTRLTVL.

This chain links TRBV5-8 with TRBJ1-2; weak D call: TRBD1 (5 bases). The CDR3 extends over 13 amino acids. In germline, CDR1 is SGHTS, CDR2 YDEGEE. Trimming removed 6 bases from V and 6 bases from J, with 15 bases in between. CDR3: CASTLRGFHGYTF. In DNA, the CDR3 is TGTGCCAGCACCTTAAGGGGCTTCCATGGCTACACCTTC.

The V and J genes are TRBV11-2 and TRBJ2-3; tentative D call: TRBD2 (6 bases). Germline CDR1 is SGHAT and CDR2 is FQNNGV. The CDR3 loop spans 15 amino acids. V was clipped by 0 bases and J by 6 bases, with 13 bases between them. CDR3 protein: CASSLDGAGRDTQYF. CDR3 sequence (DNA): TGTGCCAGCAGCTTAGATGGGGCAGGGAGGGATACGCAGTATTTT.

This clone counts as medium-sized. The chain uses TRBV2 and TRBJ1-2; D is undetermined. Germline V gives CDR1 SNHLY, CDR2 FYNNEI. The V and J ends lost 5 bases and 2 bases respectively, with 6 bases between them. The CDR3 extends over 12 amino acids. In DNA form, the CDR3 reads TGTGCCAGCAGTAGGGAGAACTATGGCTACACCTTC. Translation gives CASSRENYGYTF.

V is TRBV6-1 and J is TRBJ1-4; perhaps TRBD1 as D (5 bases). Trimming took 0 bases from V and 7 from J, leaving 12 bases between them. Germline CDR1 and CDR2: MNHNS and SASEGT. The CDR3 is 15 residues long. The CDR3 nucleotides are TGTGCCAGCAGTGAAGCGACCGGGGGTCCTGAAAAACTGTTTTTT. Amino acids: CASSEATGGPEKLFF.

The genes are TRBV10-3 and TRBJ1-2; no definite D call. This CDR3 is 13 amino acids long. Germline lookup yields CDR1 ENHRY and CDR2 SYGVKD. The ends were cut back, 4 bases at V and 4 bases at J, with 10 bases in the middle. This CDR3 is CAISVTGSYGYTF. The CDR3 DNA follows: TGTGCCATCAGTGTAACTGGGAGCTATGGCTACACCTTC.

The V gene is TRBV27, the J gene TRBJ2-7; 9 nucleotides align to TRBD1. The CDR3 covers 15 residues. Germline CDR1 is MNHEY and CDR2 is SMNVEV (reference sequence). V shed 6 bases, J shed 2 bases, and the junction held 8 bases outside the gene matches. The CDR3: CASSPLGTGTYEQYF. The DNA for the CDR3 is TGTGCCAGCAGCCCCCTCGGGACAGGGACCTACGAGCAGTACTTC.

The V and J genes are TRBV28 and TRBJ2-7, with D tentatively TRBD2 (6 bases). Germline V gene sequence: CDR1 MDHEN, CDR2 SYDVKM. Between the trimmed V and J ends, which lost 7 bases and 2 bases, there was a span of 15 bases. This CDR3 spans 14 amino acids. DNA of the CDR3: TGTGCCAGCACCCGAGGAGGGCCAGCCTACGAGCAGTACTTC. This sequence encodes CASTRGGPAYEQYF.

This clone showed up just once. The chain uses TRBV28 and TRBJ1-1; tentative D call: TRBD1 (5 bases). Looked up from germline, CDR1 is MDHEN and CDR2 is SYDVKM. V shed 5 bases and J shed 8 bases, with 15 bases lying between them. The CDR3 is 13 amino acids. The CDR3 DNA follows: TGTGCCAGCAGTGTAACGTTTGGGGGGGAAGCTTTCTTT. As protein: CASSVTFGGEAFF.

The chain recombines TRBV23-1 with TRBJ2-2, with TRBD1 identical over 7 bases. TRBV23-1 is given ORF status, its function remaining uncertain. Germline trimming cut 4 bases from V and 3 bases from J; bases unmatched to any gene: 17. This CDR3 contains 19 residues. In nucleotides, the CDR3 is TGCGCCAGCAGTCCTCACTCAGGGACAGAAGGAGCGGACACCGGGGAGCTGTTTTTT. Encoded protein: CASSPHSGTEGADTGELFF.

On this clone: One end of the junction fails to match germline, which may point to a read error. This rearrangement joins TRBV7-9 to TRBJ1-2, with TRBD1 matching over 8 bases. The CDR3 loop spans 13 amino acids. CDR1 SEHNR and CDR2 FQNEAQ come from the germline V gene (reference sequence). The CDR3 spells CASSLDRDYSYTF. CDR3 nucleotide sequence: TGTGCCAGCAGCCTGGACAGGGACTATAGCTACACCTTC.

This chain joins TRBV29-1 and TRBJ1-1; D may be TRBD1 (5 bases). The CDR3 covers 14 residues. Trimming removed 6 bases from V and 0 bases from J, with 14 bases in between. Germline values: CDR1 SQVTM, CDR2 ANQGSEA. The CDR3 here is CSVQKGHMNTEAFF. The CDR3 region has the DNA TGCAGCGTGCAAAAGGGGCATATGAACACTGAAGCTTTCTTT.